This TCR beta chain was captured in a study of cytomegalovirus exposure and HLA in healthy donors. Study conclusions and caveats: Reportedly, cytomegalovirus status was diagnosed with high sensitivity and specificity.

The protocol was immunoSEQ multiplex PCR, while the TCRdb copy is restricted to in-frame clones and leaves out a portion. In the table there are 250,000 to 300,000 clones, 65% to 90% of which are singletons. A word on this clone: Its antigen is not identified.

The CDR3 has 14 amino acids. V dropped 8 bases and J dropped 4; count of bases not matched to a gene: 7. The germline CDR1 and CDR2 sequences are MNHNY and SVGAGI (reference sequence). The source is a woman between 18 and 29 years old in good health and CMV-seronegative. V and J are TRBV6-6 and TRBJ1-2, with TRBD1 matching over 10 bases. Specimen: PBMCs. CDR3 amino acids: CASRAGTGVYGYTF. CDR3 DNA sequence: TGTGCCAGCCGGGCGGGGACAGGGGTCTATGGCTACACCTTC.